This TCR beta chain was obtained from a study of T-cell reconstitution after alpha-beta-depleted transplantation in children. Whole-study findings and limits: A year had passed since transplant, and T-cell counts and diversity by then came mostly from newly produced T cells. Elevated TCRbeta diversity at day 60 was traced, in some patients, to surviving recipient T cells and thymic progenitors. Reportedly, roughly two months post-transplant, alpha-beta T cells arose from several hundred expanded graft clones.

This CDR3 has 15 amino acids. Germline assignment: CDR1 LNHNV and CDR2 YYDKDF (reference sequence). Trimming cost V 0 bases and J 6 bases; bases outside gene matches: 7. With regard to this clonotype: No antigen is known for it.

The TCRbeta library incorporated unique molecular identifiers. TCRdb redid the calling of the PCR reads with MiXCR, one entry per CDR3 protein. The data contain about 420,000 distinct CDR3 sequences, about a sixth of them singletons. Sequenced material: PBMCs, mostly from graft donor cells, taken 360 days after TCRalphabeta/CD19-depleted stem cell transplant. This sequence was found in a boy younger than two who had a stem cell transplant for Wiskott-Aldrich syndrome, so the T cells may come from the graft donor. The rearrangement joins TRBV15 to TRBJ2-7; 8 positions agree with TRBD1. CDR3 protein: CATSRDFRTGIEQYF. CDR3 bases: TGTGCCACCAGCAGAGATTTTAGGACAGGGATCGAGCAGTACTTC.